Presented here are 12 T cell receptor beta chains from one specimen sequenced in a study of T-cell reconstitution after alpha-beta-depleted transplantation in children. The TCRbeta library was prepared with unique molecular identifiers. A single record per CDR3 protein comes from TCRdb applying MiXCR to the PCR reads. Here the sample spans some 300,000 distinct CDR3 sequences, roughly a tenth being singletons. The starting material was PBMCs, obtained before TCRalphabeta/CD19-depleted stem cell transplant. These receptor sequences come from a boy less than two years old with acute myeloid leukemia, due to receive a stem cell transplant.

There are many counts of this clonotype. The chain has TRBV29-1 and TRBJ2-7; tentative D call: TRBD1 (5 bases). Per the germline V gene, CDR1 is SQVTM and CDR2 is ANQGSEA. V was trimmed by 6 bases and J by 3 bases, leaving 15 bases between them. The CDR3 length is 13 residues. This chain's CDR3 is CSVQSTQGYEQYF. The CDR3 nucleotides read TGCAGCGTCCAAAGCACGCAGGGCTACGAGCAGTACTTC.

This clonotype was seen repeatedly, ten times or more. The V and J genes are TRBV12-3 or TRBV12-4 and TRBJ2-5, with D tentatively TRBD1 or TRBD2 (5 bases each). V dropped 7 bases and J dropped 3 bases, with 12 bases sitting between them. CDR3 length: 13 residues. CDR3 DNA: TGTGCCAGCAAAGGGACCAACGAAGAGACCCAGTACTTC. This codes for CASKGTNEETQYF.

This clonotype has ten or more counts. This sequence joins TRBV27 and TRBJ1-2; TRBD1 might be the D (6 bases). CDR1 is MNHEY and CDR2 is SMNVEV in the germline V gene (reference sequence). V was pared by 4 bases and J by 4 bases, with 19 bases between. The CDR3 is 16 residues long. The CDR3 region has the DNA TGTGCCAGCAGTTACACCGGGACAAAAAACGCCTATGGCTACACCTTC. Its translation is CASSYTGTKNAYGYTF.

On this clonotype: A read error may explain this, as a much larger clone is one base away. The V call is TRBV6-1, the J call TRBJ2-7; D is possibly TRBD2 (6 bases). V was cut by 6 bases and J by 4 bases, with 16 bases left in between. The CDR3 has 14 amino acids. The germline CDR1 and CDR2 sequences are MNHNS and SASEGT. CDR3: CASRRVGGAYEQYF. For the CDR3, the DNA is TGTGCCAGCAGGAGAGTGGGAGGCGCTTACGAGCAGTACTTC.

The chain is built from TRBV14 and TRBJ2-4; D is unresolved. The CDR3 totals 12 residues. CDR1 and CDR2 from the germline V gene are SGHDN and FVKESK. Trimming pared 0 bases from V and 6 bases from J, leaving 3 bases between. CDR3 DNA sequence: TGTGCCAGCAGCCAAGATTTAAACATTCAGTACTTC. Amino acid sequence: CASSQDLNIQYF.

This clonotype was found many times. The CDR3 DNA follows: TGCAGTGCTATTTGGTGGACCCAGTACTTC. This translates into CSAIWWTQYF. The genes are TRBV20-1 and TRBJ2-5; no firm D call. This CDR3 has 10 amino acids. Trimming took 4 bases from V and 7 from J, leaving 7 bases between them. Germline CDR1 reads DFQATT; CDR2 reads SNEGSKA (reference sequence).

This clonotype was recorded many times. The chain couples TRBV29-1 to TRBJ2-7, with 14 nucleotides matching TRBD2. J was trimmed by 2 bases and V by 1 base; bases with no gene match: 10. The V gene's germline CDR1 is SQVTM and CDR2 ANQGSEA. The CDR3 consists of 18 residues. CDR3 sequence: CSVEGRGLAGDNPYEQYF. In nucleotides, the CDR3 is TGCAGCGTTGAAGGTAGGGGACTAGCGGGAGACAACCCCTACGAGCAGTACTTC.

The V gene is TRBV7-3, the J gene TRBJ2-1, with 12 positions matching TRBD2. The CDR3 extends over 18 amino acids. V shed 1 base, J shed 6 bases, and the junction held 10 bases outside the gene matches. Germline loops: CDR1 SGHTA, CDR2 FQGTGA. Written as DNA, the CDR3 is TGTGCCAGCAGCTTAAGGCGGGCTAGCGGGGGGGCGTTCAATGAGCAGTTCTTC. Residues: CASSLRRASGGAFNEQFF. Full variable domain (missing parts from reference TRBV7-3 and TRBJ2-1): GAGVSQTPSNKVTEKGKYVELRCDPISGHTALYWYRQSLGQGPEFLIYFQGTGAADDSGLPNDRFFAVRPEGSVSTLKIQRTERGDSAVYLCASSLRRASGGAFNEQFFGPGTRLTVL.

This clonotype was picked up many times. The chain is built from TRBV12-5 and TRBJ1-5; maybe TRBD1 (6 bases). V was pared by 6 bases and J by 0 bases, with 12 bases between. Germline values: CDR1 LGHNT, CDR2 FRNRAP. The CDR3 contains 15 residues. CDR3 loop: CASGRGQDSNQPQHF. The CDR3 region has the DNA TGTGCTAGTGGACGGGGGCAGGATAGCAATCAGCCCCAGCATTTT.

This clonotype came up many times. The CDR3 DNA sequence: TGCAGCGTCCGGGCGGGGAACACTGAAGCTTTCTTT. It translates to CSVRAGNTEAFF. The chain carries TRBV29-1 and TRBJ1-1; D unresolved. Germline loops: CDR1 SQVTM, CDR2 ANQGSEA. The CDR3 contains 12 residues. Trimming cost V 6 bases and J 1 base, with 9 bases left between them.

This clonotype has at least ten counts. The V and J genes are TRBV7-9 and TRBJ2-1; possible D gene TRBD1, 6 bases. Germline V CDR1 and CDR2: SEHNR, FQNEAQ (reference sequence). The CDR3 is 17 residues long. The V gene lost 3 bases and the J gene lost 5 bases, with 20 bases spanning the gap. CDR3 amino acids: CASSFGPNRETDNEQFF. Written as DNA, the CDR3 is TGTGCCAGCAGCTTTGGACCCAACAGGGAGACGGACAATGAGCAGTTCTTC. Drawing the rest from reference TRBV7-9 and TRBJ2-1, the complete variable domain is DTGVSQNPRHKITKRGQNVTFRCDPISEHNRLYWYRQTLGQGPEFLTYFQNEAQLEKSRLLSDRFSAERPKGSFSTLEIQRTEQGDSAMYLCASSFGPNRETDNEQFFGPGTRLTVL.

This clonotype has ten or more counts. This rearrangement joins TRBV10-3 to TRBJ2-7; no reliable D call. CDR1 is ENHRY, CDR2 SYGVKD, per germline. V was pared by 0 bases and J by 3 bases, with 9 bases between. The CDR3 sequence is 14 residues long. The CDR3 DNA reads TGTGCCATCAGTGAGTCGGGTCCGGGCTACGAGCAGTACTTC. This gives the protein CAISESGPGYEQYF.